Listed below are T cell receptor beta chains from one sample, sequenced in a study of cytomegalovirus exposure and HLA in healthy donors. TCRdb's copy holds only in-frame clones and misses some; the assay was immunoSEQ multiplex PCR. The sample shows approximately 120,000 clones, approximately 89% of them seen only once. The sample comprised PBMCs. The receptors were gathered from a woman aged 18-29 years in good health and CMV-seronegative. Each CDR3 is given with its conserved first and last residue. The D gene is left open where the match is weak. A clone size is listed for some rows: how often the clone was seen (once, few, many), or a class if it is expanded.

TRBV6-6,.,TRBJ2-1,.,TGTGCCAGCAGTTTCCAGGGATCTGGGTTCTTC,CASSFQGSGFF
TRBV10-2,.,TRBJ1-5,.,TGCGCCAGCAGAGCAGGGTCCTCCCTGTATAGCAATCAGCCCCAGCATTTT,CASRAGSSLYSNQPQHF
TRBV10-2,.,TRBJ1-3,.,TGCGCCAGCAGTGCAAGGACATCCCTCTCTGGAAACACCATATATTTT,CASSARTSLSGNTIYF
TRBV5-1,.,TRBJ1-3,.,TGCGCCAGCAGCGTGGATGGGGGGGCTGGAAACACCATATATTTT,CASSVDGGAGNTIYF
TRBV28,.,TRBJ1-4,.,TGTGCCAGCAGTTTAACAGGGAATGGTGAAAAACTGTTTTTT,CASSLTGNGEKLFF
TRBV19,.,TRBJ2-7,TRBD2,TGTGCCAGTAGTATAGGACTAGCGGGAGCCTACGAGCAGTACTTC,CASSIGLAGAYEQYF
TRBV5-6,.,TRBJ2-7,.,TGTGCCAGCAGCTTGGTCCAGTCCTACGAGCAGTACTTC,CASSLVQSYEQYF
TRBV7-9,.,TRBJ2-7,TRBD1,TGTGCCAGCAGCCAGGGGGATAGTGGACAGTACTTC,CASSQGDSGQYF
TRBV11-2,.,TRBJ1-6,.,TGTGCCAGCAGCGCCCCGGGGGATGGTTCACCCCTCCACTTT,CASSAPGDGSPLHF
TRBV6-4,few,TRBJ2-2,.,TGTGCCAGCAGTGTAGCGGACACGAACACCGGGGAGCTGTTTTTT,CASSVADTNTGELFF
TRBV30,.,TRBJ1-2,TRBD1,TGTGCCTGGAGTGCCGGACAGGGGGCTTCCTATGGCTACACCTTC,CAWSAGQGASYGYTF
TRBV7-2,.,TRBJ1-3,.,TGTGCCAGCAGCCTCCAGGGCTCTGGAAACACCATATATTTT,CASSLQGSGNTIYF
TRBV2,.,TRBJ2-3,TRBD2,TGTGCCAGCAGTCGAGAGAGCGGGACTAGCACAGATACGCAGTATTTT,CASSRESGTSTDTQYF
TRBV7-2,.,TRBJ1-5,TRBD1,TGTGCCAGCAGCCCGACAGGGCTACAGCCCCAGCATTTT,CASSPTGLQPQHF
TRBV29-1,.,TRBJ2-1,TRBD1,TGCAGCACCCAATGGGGACAGAGGACATTATTTAACAATGAGCAGTTCTTC,CSTQWGQRTLFNNEQFF
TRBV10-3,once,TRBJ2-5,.,TGTGCCATCAGGGCCAAAGAGACCCAGTACTTC,CAIRAKETQYF
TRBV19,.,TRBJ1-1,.,TGTGCCAGTGATACAGGGCTTTACACTGAAGCTTTCTTT,CASDTGLYTEAFF
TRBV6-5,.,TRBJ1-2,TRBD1,TGTGCCAGCAGACGGGACAGGGAGTATGGCTACACCTTC,CASRRDREYGYTF
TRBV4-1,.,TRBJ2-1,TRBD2,TGCGCCAGCAGCCAAGAGACTAGCGGGTTAAATGAGCAGTTCTTC,CASSQETSGLNEQFF
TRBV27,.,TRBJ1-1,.,TGTGCCAGCAGTTTATCAGCCTCCCCTGAAGCTTTCTTT,CASSLSASPEAFF
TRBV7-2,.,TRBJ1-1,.,TGTGCCAGCAGCTTAGGCAGGGTGGGCACTGAAGCTTTCTTT,CASSLGRVGTEAFF
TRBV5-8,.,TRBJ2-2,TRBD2,TGTGCCAGCAGCTTGGTTCAACTAGCGGGGAACACCGGGGAGCTGTTTTTT,CASSLVQLAGNTGELFF
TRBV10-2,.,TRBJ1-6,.,TGCGCCAGCAGTATGGACAGTTATAATTCACCCCTCCACTTT,CASSMDSYNSPLHF
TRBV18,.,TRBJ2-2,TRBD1,TGTGCCAGCTCACCACCCAACAGGGGAGACACCGGGGAGCTGTTTTTT,CASSPPNRGDTGELFF